The T cell receptor beta chain under discussion was sequenced for a study of blood T cells in healthy people across ages. Alongside a J-beta primer mix, a sample-barcoded 5' primer served in a second PCR lasting roughly 7 to 12 cycles. TCRdb recomputed calls from the 5' RACE reads with MiXCR, one row per CDR3 protein. The sample records about 1.7 million distinct CDR3 sequences, over 25% being singletons. This CDR3 is built from 17 residues. The ends were cut back, 3 bases at V and 4 bases at J, with 22 bases in the middle. General observations from the study: Donor CMV status was unknown, possibly confounding expanded clonotype changes. Measured against age, TCR beta diversity per million T cells decreased in a roughly linear manner. Naive T cell percentage showed a strong correlation with the diversity of TCR beta.

This clonotype was picked up many times. Its target is not known. This chain links TRBV12-3 or TRBV12-4 with TRBJ2-7; unclear D gene. Sequenced input: blood. This sequence was found in a woman in her twenties or thirties in good health. The CDR3 sequence: CASSLIKVGGLQYEQYF. For the CDR3, the DNA is TGTGCCAGCAGTTTGATTAAAGTAGGTGGGCTCCAGTACGAGCAGTACTTC.